What follows are 19 T cell receptor beta chains derived from one specimen sequenced in a study of shared clonotypes between healthy human individuals. Data came from immunoSEQ multiplex PCR; TCRdb stores just in-frame clones and leaves some out. The sample yields approximately 2.5 million clones, 93% seen once. Sequencing used naive CD4+ T cells from PBMCs. Subset noted: CD45RA+ positively selected. These receptors were collected from a man younger than 35 in good health. Some clones in this sample may be carry-over from other donors' samples.

The V and J genes are TRBV7-3 and TRBJ2-5; D is unresolved. Trimming removed 5 bases at V and 5 bases at J, with 21 bases between. The V gene's germline CDR1 is SGHTA and CDR2 FQGTGA. The CDR3 contains 16 residues. CDR3 in amino acids: CASSPGRRSPEETQYF. The CDR3 DNA follows: TGTGCCAGCAGCCCCGGTCGGCGTTCCCCCGAGGAGACCCAGTACTTC.

The rearrangement uses TRBV7-8 and TRBJ1-4; D possibly corresponds to TRBD1 (5 bases). V was pared by 5 bases and J by 4 bases, with 11 bases between. This CDR3 region has 14 residues. CDR1 is SGHVS, CDR2 FQNEAQ, per germline. CDR3 amino acids: CASSLGRFNEKLFF. CDR3 sequence (DNA): TGTGCCAGCAGCCTGGGACGGTTTAATGAAAAACTGTTTTTT.

This chain joins TRBV5-1 and TRBJ1-1, with D possibly matching TRBD1 (5 bases). V was trimmed by 0 bases and J by 1 base, leaving 7 bases between them. CDR1 is SGHRS, CDR2 YFSETQ, per germline. This CDR3 has 14 residues. CDR3 nucleotides: TGCGCCAGCAGCTTGGTACAGGCGAACACTGAAGCTTTCTTT. Translated: CASSLVQANTEAFF.

The chain is built from TRBV29-1 and TRBJ2-2, with D perhaps matching TRBD1 or TRBD2 (5 bases each). CDR1 and CDR2 from the germline V gene are SQVTM and ANQGSEA. This CDR3 contains 14 residues. Trimming stripped 4 bases from V and 5 bases from J, with 14 bases between. This CDR3 is CSVVVGARTGELFF. In nucleotides, the CDR3 is TGCAGCGTTGTAGTCGGGGCGCGGACCGGGGAGCTGTTTTTT.

Notes on this clone: This same CDR3 is encoded by further DNA sequences in the sample. The chain is built from TRBV2 and TRBJ1-3; the D is unclear. CDR1 and CDR2 (germline): SNHLY, FYNNEI. Trimming stripped 2 bases from V and 2 bases from J, with 1 base between. This CDR3 comprises 12 residues. The CDR3 DNA sequence: TGTGCCAGCAGTGAAACTGGAAACACCATATATTTT. Encoded protein: CASSETGNTIYF.

This chain joins TRBV19 and TRBJ1-2; D possibly corresponds to TRBD1 (5 bases). The CDR3 runs 14 residues. CDR1 and CDR2 from the germline V gene are LNHDA and SQIVND (reference sequence). V lost 4 bases and J 3 bases, leaving 12 bases between the germline ends. The CDR3 sequence: CASSSQGAYYGYTF. The DNA for the CDR3 is TGTGCCAGTAGTAGCCAGGGAGCTTACTATGGCTACACCTTC.

The chain couples TRBV25-1 to TRBJ2-1; D perhaps matches TRBD2 (5 bases). The CDR3 has 15 amino acids. V was trimmed by 1 base and J by 5 bases, leaving 12 bases between them. Looked up from germline, CDR1 is MGHDK and CDR2 is SYGVNS. The CDR3 DNA follows: TGTGCCAGCAGTGAATCCCCGGGAAGGAACAATGAGCAGTTCTTC. Protein product: CASSESPGRNNEQFF.

V usage is TRBV5-1 and J usage is TRBJ1-1, with D maybe TRBD1 (6 bases). Trimming stripped 5 bases from V and 2 bases from J, with 16 bases between. CDR3 length equals 15 residues. CDR1 and CDR2 from the germline V gene are SGHRS and YFSETQ. The CDR3 nucleotides are TGCGCCAGCAGTTTTACCGGGACATTCAACACTGAAGCTTTCTTT. Translation gives CASSFTGTFNTEAFF.

This clone was recorded once. The chain links TRBV29-1 to TRBJ2-1; either TRBD1 or TRBD2 may supply D (5 bases each). This CDR3 has 10 residues. V shed 0 bases and J shed 15 bases, with 9 bases lying between them. Germline V gives CDR1 SQVTM, CDR2 ANQGSEA. The CDR3 DNA follows: TGCAGCGTTGAAGAATCGAGGGGGTTCTTC. It translates to CSVEESRGFF.

This chain uses TRBV27 with TRBJ2-7; D remains unclear. CDR1 and CDR2 (germline): MNHEY, SMNVEV (reference sequence). This CDR3 region has 13 residues. The V and J ends lost 5 bases and 0 bases respectively, with 8 bases between them. CDR3 loop: CASSTGSSYEQYF. The CDR3 bases are TGTGCCAGCAGTACGGGCAGCTCCTACGAGCAGTACTTC.

This sequence joins TRBV19 and TRBJ2-2; D unclear. In germline, CDR1 is LNHDA, CDR2 SQIVND (reference sequence). The CDR3 runs 13 residues. V shed 7 bases and J shed 3 bases, with 9 bases lying between them. The CDR3 spells CASTSGYTGELFF. The CDR3 DNA reads as TGTGCCAGTACATCCGGCTACACCGGGGAGCTGTTTTTT.

The V call is TRBV4-1, the J call TRBJ2-1; 15 positions match TRBD2. The J segment lost 8 bases and the V segment lost 3 bases, leaving 5 bases of the junction unmatched. CDR1 is MGHRA, CDR2 YSYEKL, per germline. This CDR3 is 16 amino acids long. The CDR3, as DNA: TGCGCCAGCAGCCAGGGACTAGCGGGAGGTTTTTATGAGCAGTTCTTC. This sequence encodes CASSQGLAGGFYEQFF.

This chain's CDR3 is CASSLGGGREQAFF. CDR3 bases: TGTGCCAGCAGCTTGGGTGGTGGGAGGGAGCAAGCTTTCTTT. This chain connects TRBV7-3 to TRBJ1-1; D call uncertain. Germline V lookup: CDR1 SGHTA, CDR2 FQGTGA. The CDR3 is 14 amino acids. The V end lost 3 bases, the J end lost 9 bases, and 17 bases lay between the germline ends.

This chain uses TRBV6-1 with TRBJ2-1, with D possibly being TRBD1 or TRBD2 (5 bases each). CDR3 length equals 15 residues. Germline-derived CDR1 and CDR2 are MNHNS and SASEGT. V lost 3 bases, J lost 7 bases, and 16 bases lay in between. The CDR3 reads CASSDLVGVRNEQFF. The CDR3 bases are TGTGCCAGCAGTGACCTGGTGGGGGTCAGGAATGAGCAGTTCTTC.

The V call is TRBV11-2, the J call TRBJ2-1, with D possibly matching TRBD1 (6 bases). The germline V and J ends were trimmed by 3 bases and 4 bases, with 10 bases remaining between them. The CDR3 totals 14 residues. Germline lookup yields CDR1 SGHAT and CDR2 FQNNGV. CDR3 sequence: CASSLNRAYNEQFF. DNA of the CDR3: TGTGCCAGCAGCTTGAACAGGGCTTACAATGAGCAGTTCTTC.

The chain couples TRBV5-1 to TRBJ2-2; no definite D call. From germline, CDR1 is SGHRS and CDR2 YFSETQ. The CDR3 sequence is 13 residues long. V lost 6 bases to trimming and J lost 6 bases, with 12 bases between them. The CDR3 DNA is TGCGCCAGCACCGAACCGGGCGCCGGGGAGCTGTTTTTT. Protein sequence: CASTEPGAGELFF.

The DNA for the CDR3 is TGTGCCAGCATCCCGACAGGGCTTGATGAAAAACTGTTTTTT. It specifies CASIPTGLDEKLFF. The V call is TRBV28, the J call TRBJ1-4, with 7 bases matching TRBD1. The CDR3 is made up of 14 amino acids. J was trimmed by 6 bases and V by 7 bases; bases with no gene match: 8. CDR1 MDHEN and CDR2 SYDVKM come from the germline V gene.

The chain is built from TRBV27 and TRBJ1-1; TRBD1 aligns across 9 bases. The CDR3 extends over 14 amino acids. The germline gives CDR1 MNHEY, CDR2 SMNVEV (reference sequence). Trimming cost V 7 bases and J 0 bases; bases outside gene matches: 3. The CDR3 nucleotides read TGTGCCAGCAACCGACAGGGGGTGAACACTGAAGCTTTCTTT. It translates to CASNRQGVNTEAFF.

In its sample, this clone was seen once. The chain couples TRBV28 to TRBJ2-1; D unclear. The germline gives CDR1 MDHEN, CDR2 SYDVKM. V shed 3 bases and J shed 4 bases, with 19 bases lying between them. The CDR3 has 17 residues. This chain's CDR3 is CASSFYSGRRQYNEQFF. The CDR3 coding sequence is TGTGCCAGCAGTTTTTATTCGGGTCGCAGGCAGTACAATGAGCAGTTCTTC.